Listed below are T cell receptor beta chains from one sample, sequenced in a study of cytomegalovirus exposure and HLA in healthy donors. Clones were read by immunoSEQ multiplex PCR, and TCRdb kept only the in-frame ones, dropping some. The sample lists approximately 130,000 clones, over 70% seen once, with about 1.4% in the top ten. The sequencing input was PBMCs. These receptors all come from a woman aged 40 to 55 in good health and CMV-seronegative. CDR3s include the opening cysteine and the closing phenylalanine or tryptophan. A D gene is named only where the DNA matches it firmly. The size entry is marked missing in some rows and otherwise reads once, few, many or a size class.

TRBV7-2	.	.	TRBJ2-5	CASSLGQTKETQYF	TGTGCCAGCAGCTTAGGGCAGACAAAAGAGACCCAGTACTTC
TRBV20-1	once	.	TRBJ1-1	CSPRGNTEAFF	TGCAGTCCAAGGGGGAACACTGAAGCTTTCTTT
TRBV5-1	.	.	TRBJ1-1	CASSLARRGTAEAFF	TGCGCCAGCAGCTTGGCAAGGCGGGGAACGGCTGAAGCTTTCTTT
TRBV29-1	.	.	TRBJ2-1	CSVEERLGAYPEQFF	TGCAGCGTTGAAGAGAGATTGGGGGCTTACCCTGAGCAGTTCTTC
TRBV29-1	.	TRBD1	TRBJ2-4	CSVQDRALRVAKNIQYF	TGCAGCGTTCAGGACAGGGCCCTGAGAGTGGCCAAAAACATTCAGTACTTC
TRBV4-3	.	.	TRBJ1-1	CASSRGPGEGEAFF	TGCGCCAGCAGCCGGGGTCCCGGGGAGGGGGAAGCTTTCTTT
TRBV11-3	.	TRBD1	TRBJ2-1	CASSLEGQGFNEQFF	TGTGCCAGCAGCTTAGAGGGACAGGGCTTCAATGAGCAGTTCTTC
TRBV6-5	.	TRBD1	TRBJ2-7	CASSYGTGNPYEQYF	TGTGCCAGCAGTTACGGGACAGGAAATCCCTACGAGCAGTACTTC
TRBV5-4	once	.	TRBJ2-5	CASSSGVETQYF	TGTGCCAGCAGCTCCGGGGTGGAGACCCAGTACTTC
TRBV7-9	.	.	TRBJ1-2	CASSFYGSYGYTF	TGTGCCAGCAGCTTTTACGGGTCCTATGGCTACACCTTC
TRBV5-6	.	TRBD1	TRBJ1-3	CASSLAGAGTGTNTIYF	TGTGCCAGCAGCTTGGCCGGGGCTGGGACAGGGACCAACACCATATATTTT
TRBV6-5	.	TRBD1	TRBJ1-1	CASSYSTGVAFF	TGTGCCAGCAGTTACTCAACAGGGGTAGCTTTCTTT
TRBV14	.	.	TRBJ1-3	CASSLRTSPSGNTIYF	TGTGCCAGCAGCCTGAGGACATCTCCCTCTGGAAACACCATATATTTT
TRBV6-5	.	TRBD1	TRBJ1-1	CASTDRVLSEAFF	TGTGCCAGCACGGACAGGGTTTTGTCTGAAGCTTTCTTT
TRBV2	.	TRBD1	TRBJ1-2	CASSGTGGHGYTF	TGTGCCAGCAGTGGGACAGGGGGTCATGGCTACACCTTC
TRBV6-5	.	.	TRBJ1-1	CASSEFMNTEAFF	TGTGCCAGCAGTGAGTTTATGAACACTGAAGCTTTCTTT
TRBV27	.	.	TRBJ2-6	CASTAGSGANVLTF	TGTGCCAGCACCGCAGGGTCTGGGGCCAACGTCCTGACTTTC
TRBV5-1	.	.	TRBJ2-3	CASSLDSPLYTQYF	TGCGCCAGCAGCTTGGACAGCCCATTATATACGCAGTATTTT
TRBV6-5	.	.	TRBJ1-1	CASSRSGEAFF	TGTGCCAGCAGTCGAAGCGGGGAAGCTTTCTTT
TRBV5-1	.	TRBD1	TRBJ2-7	CASSRGQGPYEQYF	TGCGCCAGCAGTAGGGGACAGGGTCCCTACGAGCAGTACTTC
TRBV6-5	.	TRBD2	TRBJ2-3	CASSYERGSTDTQYF	TGTGCCAGCAGTTACGAGCGGGGAAGCACAGATACGCAGTATTTT
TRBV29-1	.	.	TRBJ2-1	CSVDRPLGGQRNEQFF	TGCAGCGTTGACCGACCGTTGGGAGGTCAGAGGAATGAGCAGTTCTTC
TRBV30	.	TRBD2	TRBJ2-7	CASSLGLASDEQYF	TGTGCCTCCTCCCTCGGACTAGCCAGCGACGAGCAGTACTTC
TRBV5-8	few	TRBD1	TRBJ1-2	CASSPGQLNYGYTF	TGTGCCAGCAGCCCGGGACAGCTAAACTATGGCTACACCTTC
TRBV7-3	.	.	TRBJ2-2	CASSGARAHTGELFF	TGTGCCAGCAGCGGTGCCAGGGCCCACACCGGGGAGCTGTTTTTT
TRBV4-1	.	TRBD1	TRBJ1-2	CASSQTGTGYGYTF	TGCGCCAGCAGCCAGACCGGGACAGGGTATGGCTACACCTTC
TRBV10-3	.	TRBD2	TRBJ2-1	CAISDIGRAGGYNEEQFF	TGTGCCATCAGTGATATTGGACGTGCGGGGGGGTATAATGAGGAGCAGTTCTTC
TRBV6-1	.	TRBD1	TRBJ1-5	CASSEGTGGNQPQHF	TGTGCCAGCAGTGAAGGCACAGGGGGCAATCAGCCCCAGCATTTT
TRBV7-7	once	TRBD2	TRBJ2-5	CASSSGGEETQYF	TGTGCTAGCAGCAGCGGGGGAGAAGAGACCCAGTACTTC
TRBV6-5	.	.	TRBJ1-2	CASLGGYGYTF	TGTGCCAGTCTCGGGGGGTATGGCTACACCTTC
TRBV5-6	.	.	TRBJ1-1	CASSRRVMNTEAFF	TGTGCCAGCAGCCGCCGAGTCATGAACACTGAAGCTTTCTTT
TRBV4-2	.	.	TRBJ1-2	CASSREANYGYTF	TGTGCCAGCAGTAGAGAAGCTAACTATGGCTACACCTTC
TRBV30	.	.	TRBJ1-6	CAWTFGTINSPLHF	TGTGCCTGGACCTTTGGGACTATCAATTCACCCCTCCACTTT
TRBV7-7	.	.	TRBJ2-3	CASSLGSAGDTQYF	TGTGCCAGCAGCTTGGGTAGCGCGGGAGATACGCAGTATTTT
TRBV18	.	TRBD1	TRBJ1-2	CASSPAGTGGGYGYTF	TGTGCCAGCTCACCAGCTGGGACAGGGGGAGGATATGGCTACACCTTC
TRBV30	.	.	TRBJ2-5	CAHSRGSGETQYF	TGTGCCCACTCCCGGGGCAGCGGGGAGACCCAGTACTTC
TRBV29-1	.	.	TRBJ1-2	CSADLGGDGAKHF	TGCAGCGCTGATCTGGGGGGAGATGGGGCCAAGCATTTC
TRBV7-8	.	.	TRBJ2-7	CASSLAEQGEQYF	TGTGCCAGCAGCTTAGCGGAACAGGGCGAGCAGTACTTC
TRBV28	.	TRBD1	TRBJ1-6	CASSSASTGWGPLHF	TGTGCCAGCAGTTCCGCCTCGACAGGGTGGGGACCCCTCCACTTT
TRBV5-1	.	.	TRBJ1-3	CASSSGGAGNTIYF	TGCGCCAGCTCCTCCGGGGGAGCTGGAAACACCATATATTTT
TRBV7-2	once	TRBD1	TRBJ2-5	CASSRDRGPETQYF	TGTGCCAGCAGCCGGGACAGGGGGCCGGAGACCCAGTACTTC
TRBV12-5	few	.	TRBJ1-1	CASGPNRDTEAFF	TGTGCTAGTGGTCCCAACAGGGACACTGAAGCTTTCTTT
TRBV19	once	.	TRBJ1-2	CASSGGNLYGYTF	TGTGCCAGTAGTGGGGGGAATCTCTATGGCTACACCTTC
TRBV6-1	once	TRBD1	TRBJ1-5	CASSDRGNQPQHF	TGTGCCAGCAGTGACAGGGGGAATCAGCCCCAGCATTTT
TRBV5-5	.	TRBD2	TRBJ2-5	CASSLAASGGWETQYF	TGTGCCAGCAGCTTGGCTGCTAGCGGGGGTTGGGAGACCCAGTACTTC
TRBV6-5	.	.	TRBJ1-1	CASSKKLEGNTEAFF	TGTGCCAGCAGTAAGAAGCTTGAGGGAAACACTGAAGCTTTCTTT